The clone carrying this T cell receptor (beta chain) was seen just once. This entry belongs to a study of blood T cell repertoires in COVID-19. Across the whole study: Nucleic acid was either cDNA or gDNA, and it came from T cells, B-cell-depleted T cells, or PBMCs.

Per the original data handling: Amplifying reference gene primers gave estimates of nucleated cell counts. Here immunoSEQ multiplex PCR was the method, and the copy in TCRdb shows in-frame clones only, minus some. V, J and clone size are taken as reported in that table, and D and trimming were inferred from the DNA itself. The profile shows about 420,000 clones, roughly 90% of them singletons. The V end lost 6 bases, the J end lost 7 bases, and 9 bases lay between the germline ends. The CDR3 loop spans 11 amino acids. Sequencing was done on a sample of peripheral blood. This rearrangement joins TRBV12-3 or TRBV12-4 to TRBJ2-5, with unresolved D. The receptor comes from a man aged 18-30 years with COVID-19, enrolled during active disease. CDR3: CASRLRGTQYF. CDR3 in DNA: TGTGCCAGCAGACTACGCGGGACCCAGTACTTC.